This TCR beta chain was retrieved from a study of T cells in Graves' hyperthyroidism and ophthalmopathy. Among the patients, aged 18 to 65, hyperthyroidism was newly diagnosed and had lasted under 2 months. Orbital computed tomography and thyroid ultrasound, together with serum TRAb and thyroxine and clinical symptoms, were used for diagnoses. CDR1 is LNHDA and CDR2 is SQIVND in the germline V gene (reference sequence). There are 15 residues in the CDR3. Unmatched junction bases numbered 7, after V lost 5 bases and J lost 8 bases. Notes on the study in general: Before onset, by a median of around 6.1 months, the model predicted ophthalmopathy.

RNA transcripts provided the source from which TCR beta CDR3 regions were amplified. TCR CDR3 regions were first amplified by RT-PCR with HTBI primers. Using its own MiXCR run on the multiplex PCR reads, TCRdb lists one record per CDR3 protein. The sample holds about 400,000 distinct CDR3 sequences, approximately 15% seen once. This clonotype was seen only a few times. Its antigen is undetermined. Material for sequencing was blood. The chain recombines TRBV19 with TRBJ1-4; 11 nucleotides align to TRBD1. This TCR was sampled from a woman aged 18-35 years with Graves' hyperthyroidism. The CDR3 DNA sequence: TGTGCCAGTAGTCCTAGGACAGGGGGCGACGAAAAACTGTTTTTT. Its translation is CASSPRTGGDEKLFF.